Listed below are T cell receptor beta chains from one sample, sequenced in a study of blood T cell repertoires in COVID-19. Repertoires were generated with immunoSEQ multiplex PCR, while TCRdb's copy carries only in-frame clones and drops some. Of around 130,000 clones listed, roughly 84% are singletons. The sample was peripheral blood. These receptors were taken from a man between 60 and 70 years old with acute or convalescent COVID-19. The CDR3 runs from the conserved cysteine through the conserved F or W.

v_call	j_call	cdr3_aa
TRBV19	TRBJ1-4	CASKGGSVATNEKLFF
TRBV2	TRBJ2-1	CASSADRTINEQFF
TRBV5-8	TRBJ2-5	CASSLGQAQETQYF
TRBV24-1	TRBJ2-2	CATSDQSPTGGWTGELFF
TRBV18	TRBJ2-7	CASSPTGQGSVQYF
TRBV7-8	TRBJ1-3	CASSLYPDFSGNTIYF
TRBV5-1	TRBJ2-1	CASSYSRESYNEQFF
TRBV2	TRBJ2-7	CASNGDAPDIYEQYF
TRBV6-5	TRBJ2-5	CASSYGGGVAETQYF
TRBV5-5	TRBJ2-7	CASSSQGYYEQYF
TRBV5-1	TRBJ1-2	CASSATGSYGYTF
TRBV24-1	TRBJ2-3	CATSDFGNTQYF
TRBV10-1	TRBJ1-1	CASSGRSTEAFF
TRBV7-2	TRBJ2-3	CASSSKIGTRLGSDTQYF
TRBV11-2	TRBJ2-6	CASSLGRGALSGANVLTF
TRBV30	TRBJ2-7	CAWSRDRGSYEQYF
TRBV19	TRBJ1-5	CASTEKTGLVQPQHF